This TCR beta chain was retrieved from a study of blood T cell repertoires in COVID-19. About the research overall: Samples representing acute and convalescent COVID-19 were sourced from the United States, Italy and Spain. From T cells, B-cell-depleted T cells, or PBMCs came the material, which was cDNA or gDNA.

V shed 2 bases and J 7 bases; nucleotides not matched to a gene: 8. Germline assignment: CDR1 LGHNA and CDR2 YNFKEQ. The CDR3 is made up of 15 amino acids. Sequencing used immunoSEQ multiplex PCR; TCRdb keeps in-frame clones, though not all of them. The table includes 35,000 to 40,000 clones, about 82% detected once. The chain employs TRBV4-2 and TRBJ1-3, with 7 nucleotides matching TRBD1. Sequences were obtained from peripheral blood. The clonotype was recovered from a man older than 75 with active or convalescent COVID-19. CDR3 in DNA: TGTGCCAGCAGCCAAACCCCTCCCAGGGGGAACACCATATATTTT. Translation gives CASSQTPPRGNTIYF.